Reported below is one T cell receptor (beta chain). The target antigen is unknown. This specimen belongs to a study of identifying expanded T cells in peripheral blood. Collection occurred without any documented infections or immune events in donors. The study's findings and limits: Differentially abundant clones: about 1.3 between replicates, approximately 15 at approximately 14 days, more than 18 at four. Approximately 2-week clone count variance significantly increased as total template count grew.

The V and J ends lost 8 bases and 10 bases respectively, with 12 bases between them. This CDR3 has 10 amino acids. CDR1 GTSNPN and CDR2 SVGIG come from the germline V gene (reference sequence). Method: immunoSEQ multiplex PCR; TCRdb's copy keeps in-frame clones and lacks some. The sample consists of roughly 100,000 clones, approximately 88% of them appearing once. The chain is built from TRBV30 and TRBJ2-1, with D tentatively TRBD1 (6 bases). Sequenced: blood. The sequence derives from a person aged 18 to 75 in good health. The CDR3: CAGHREEQFF. In DNA, the CDR3 is TGTGCCGGGCACAGGGAAGAGCAGTTCTTC.